Following are 13 T cell receptor beta chains from one sample sequenced in a study of early T cells in non-severe SARS-CoV-2 infection. In TCRdb, the 5' RACE reads were re-called with MiXCR into one record per CDR3 protein. Of roughly 80,000 distinct CDR3 sequences in the sample, roughly 5.7% are singletons; the top ten hold less than 8%. Sequences were obtained from whole blood. These receptors came from an adult who was a healthcare worker with PCR-confirmed SARS-CoV-2 infection or an uninfected control (not recorded which).

This clonotype occurred many times. This chain connects TRBV4-1 to TRBJ1-2; D call uncertain. CDR3 size: 16 residues. V gave up 1 base and J gave up 0 bases, with 12 bases separating them. In germline, CDR1 is MGHRA, CDR2 YSYEKL. For the CDR3, the DNA is TGCGCCAGCAGCCAAGGACGGGTTGACGCTAACTATGGCTACACCTTC. Translating gives CASSQGRVDANYGYTF.

J is TRBJ1-4 and V is TRBV6-6; no definite D call. Germline V lookup: CDR1 MNHNY, CDR2 SVGAGI (reference sequence). Trimming pared 8 bases from V and 8 bases from J, leaving 12 bases between. The CDR3 consists of 12 residues. CDR3 loop: CASGGVGEKLFF. The CDR3 bases are TGTGCCAGCGGCGGGGTTGGGGAAAAACTGTTTTTT.

The chain recombines TRBV7-6 with TRBJ2-2; D uncertain. CDR3 length: 14 residues. V lost 5 bases, J lost 4 bases, and 11 bases lay in between. Germline CDR1 SGHVS, CDR2 FNYEAQ. Here the CDR3 reads CASSPQSATGELFF. The CDR3 nucleotides read TGTGCCAGCAGCCCCCAATCTGCCACCGGGGAGCTGTTTTTT.

This clonotype was observed a few times. This chain uses TRBV7-2 with TRBJ1-3; D is unclear. Germline CDR1 is SGHTA and CDR2 is FQGNSA. V was trimmed by 3 bases and J by 0 bases, leaving 9 bases between them. The length of the CDR3 is 15 residues. Here the CDR3 reads CASSLLQLSGNTIYF. The CDR3 region has the DNA TGTGCCAGCAGCTTGTTACAGCTCTCTGGAAACACCATATATTTT. Together with reference TRBV7-2 and TRBJ1-3, the CDR3 gives the full variable domain: GAGVSQSPSNKVTEKGKDVELRCDPISGHTALYWYRQSLGQGLEFLIYFQGNSAPDKSGLPSDRFSAERTGGSVSTLTIQRTQQEDSAVYLCASSLLQLSGNTIYFGEGSWLTVV.

This clonotype was recorded a few times. The rearrangement uses TRBV29-1 and TRBJ1-1; D may be TRBD1 (6 bases). This CDR3 has 13 residues. In germline, CDR1 is SQVTM, CDR2 ANQGSEA. The germline V and J ends were trimmed by 7 bases and 4 bases, with 16 bases remaining between them. The CDR3 sequence: CSATSGGPTEAFF. As DNA, the CDR3 is TGCAGCGCTACCTCGGGGGGGCCCACTGAAGCTTTCTTT.

This clonotype was seen many times. V gene TRBV20-1 combines with J gene TRBJ1-2; 9 bases agree with TRBD1. Germline V gene sequence: CDR1 DFQATT, CDR2 SNEGSKA (reference sequence). V dropped 7 bases and J dropped 0; count of bases not matched to a gene: 6. The CDR3 is 14 amino acids. CDR3 loop: CSVQDRGANYGYTF. The CDR3 nucleotides read TGCAGTGTTCAGGACAGGGGAGCTAACTATGGCTACACCTTC.

The chain is built from TRBV30 and TRBJ1-2; D perhaps matches TRBD1 (6 bases). The germline V and J ends were trimmed by 4 bases and 3 bases, with 18 bases remaining between them. CDR1 is GTSNPN, CDR2 SVGIG, per germline (reference sequence). The CDR3 runs to 15 residues. CDR3 loop: CAWTRDTNKDYGYTF. CDR3 in DNA: TGTGCCTGGACCAGGGACACCAACAAGGACTATGGCTACACCTTC. Full variable domain (missing parts from reference TRBV30 and TRBJ1-2): SQTIHQWPATLVQPVGSPLSLECTVEGTSNPNLYWYRQAAGRGLQLLFYSVGIGQISSEVPQNLSASRPQDRQFILSSKKLLLSDSGFYLCAWTRDTNKDYGYTFGSGTRLTVV.

This clonotype was seen many times. V is TRBV3-1 and J is TRBJ2-5, with a tentative D call TRBD2 (6 bases). The length of the CDR3 is 17 residues. The germline V and J ends were trimmed by 0 bases and 3 bases, with 17 bases remaining between them. The germline gives CDR1 LGHDT, CDR2 YNNKEL (reference sequence). CDR3 nucleotide sequence: TGTGCCAGCAGCCAAGAGGTGGGGAGGAGGCGGGAAGAGACCCAGTACTTC. Its translation: CASSQEVGRRREETQYF.

In this sample, this clonotype turned up many times. The chain links TRBV19 to TRBJ2-7; tentatively, D is TRBD1 (6 bases). Per the germline V gene, CDR1 is LNHDA and CDR2 is SQIVND (reference sequence). The CDR3 has 15 amino acids. With 3 bases removed from V and 0 bases from J, the gap between germline ends came to 12 bases. CDR3 sequence: CASSMGHRNSYEQYF. CDR3 coding DNA: TGTGCCAGTAGTATGGGACACCGAAACTCCTACGAGCAGTACTTC.

In this sample, this clonotype turned up a few times. This chain uses TRBV4-1 with TRBJ2-1; 7 bases agree with TRBD2. J lost 4 bases, V lost 2 bases, and 2 bases had no gene match. CDR3 length: 14 amino acids. Germline CDR1 and CDR2: MGHRA and YSYEKL. CDR3 bases: TGCGCCAGCAGCCAACAAGCGGGATACAATGAGCAGTTCTTC. Translated: CASSQQAGYNEQFF.

The chain links TRBV18 to TRBJ2-4, with 9 nucleotides matching TRBD1. The CDR3 is made up of 16 amino acids. Germline CDR1 and CDR2: KGHSH and LQKENI. The J segment lost 0 bases and the V segment lost 3 bases, leaving 3 bases of the junction unmatched. The CDR3 DNA sequence: TGTGCCAGCTCACCGAGGGACAGGGAAGCCAAAAACATTCAGTACTTC. The encoded protein is CASSPRDREAKNIQYF.

The V call is TRBV6-1, the J call TRBJ2-7, with no clear D. The CDR3 spans 15 residues. V lost 4 bases, J lost 2 bases, and 15 bases lay in between. Germline CDR1 and CDR2: MNHNS and SASEGT. The DNA of the CDR3 is TGTGCCAGCAGTGTTTCGGCAAACCGGCCCTACGAGCAGTACTTC. It yields the protein CASSVSANRPYEQYF.

The chain links TRBV12-3 or TRBV12-4 to TRBJ2-7; D possibly matches TRBD1 or TRBD2 (5 bases each). This CDR3 is built from 14 residues. V was pared by 3 bases and J by 4 bases, with 13 bases between. In nucleotides, the CDR3 is TGTGCCAGCAGTTTGCCTGGGGGAGAGTACGAGCAGTACTTC. This gives the protein CASSLPGGEYEQYF.